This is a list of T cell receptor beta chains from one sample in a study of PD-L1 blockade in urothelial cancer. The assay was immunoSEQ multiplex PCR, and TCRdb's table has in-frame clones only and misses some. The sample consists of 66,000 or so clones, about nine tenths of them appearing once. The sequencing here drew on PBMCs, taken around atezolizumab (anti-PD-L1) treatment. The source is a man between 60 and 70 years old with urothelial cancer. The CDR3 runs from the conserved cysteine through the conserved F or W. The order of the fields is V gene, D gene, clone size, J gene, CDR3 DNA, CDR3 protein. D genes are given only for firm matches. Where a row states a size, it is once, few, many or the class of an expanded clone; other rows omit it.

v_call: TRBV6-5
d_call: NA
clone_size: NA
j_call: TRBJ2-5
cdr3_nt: TGTGCCAGCAGGGAAACAGGGATCGGGGAGGAGACCCAGTACTTC
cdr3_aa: CASRETGIGEETQYF

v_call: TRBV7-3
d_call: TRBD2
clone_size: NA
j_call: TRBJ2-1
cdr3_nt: TGTGCCAGCAGCTTATTGGTGCGCACTAGCGGGGAGAACAATGAGCAGTTCTTC
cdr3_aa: CASSLLVRTSGENNEQFF

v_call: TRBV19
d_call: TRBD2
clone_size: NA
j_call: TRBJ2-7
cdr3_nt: TGTGCCAGTAGTCCGGGACTAGCGGTCTACGAGCAGTACTTC
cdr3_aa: CASSPGLAVYEQYF

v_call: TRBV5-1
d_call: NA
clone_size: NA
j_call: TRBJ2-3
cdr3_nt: TGCGCCAGCAGCTTGCCCAGCGCAGATACGCAGTATTTT
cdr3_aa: CASSLPSADTQYF

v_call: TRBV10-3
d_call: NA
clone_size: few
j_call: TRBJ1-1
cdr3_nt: TGTGCCATCAGTGAGGGGGGGGAAGTGACTGAAGCTTTCTTT
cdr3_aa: CAISEGGEVTEAFF

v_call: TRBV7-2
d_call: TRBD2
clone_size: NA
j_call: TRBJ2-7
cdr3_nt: TGTGCCAGCAGTACTAGCGGGAGTCAGTACGAGCAGTACTTC
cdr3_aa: CASSTSGSQYEQYF

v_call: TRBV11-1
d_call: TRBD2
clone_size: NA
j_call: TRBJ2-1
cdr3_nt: TGTGCCAGCAGCTTAGAAGGTCTTTACGGGAGGTCCTACAATGAGCAGTTCTTC
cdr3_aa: CASSLEGLYGRSYNEQFF

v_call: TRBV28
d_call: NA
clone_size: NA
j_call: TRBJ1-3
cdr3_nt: TGTGCCAGCGCGAGGGGGTACTCTGGAAACACCATATATTTT
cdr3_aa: CASARGYSGNTIYF

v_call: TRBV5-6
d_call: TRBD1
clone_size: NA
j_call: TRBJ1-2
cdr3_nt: TGTGCCAGCAGCTTGATGACAGGGAGGAACTATGGCTACACCTTC
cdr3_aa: CASSLMTGRNYGYTF

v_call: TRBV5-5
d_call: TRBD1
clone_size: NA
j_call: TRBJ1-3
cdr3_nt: TGTGCCAGCAGCTTGGATGGAGGGGGCACGGACACCATATATTTT
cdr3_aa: CASSLDGGGTDTIYF

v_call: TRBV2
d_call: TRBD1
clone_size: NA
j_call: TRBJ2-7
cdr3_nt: TGTGCCAGCAGCGATTTACCGGGACAGGGCTCCTACGAGCAGTACTTC
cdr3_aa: CASSDLPGQGSYEQYF

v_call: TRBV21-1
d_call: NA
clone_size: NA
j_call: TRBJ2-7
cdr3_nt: TGTGCCAGCAGCAAAGGGGGCCCGGATCACGAGCAGTACTTC
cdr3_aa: CASSKGGPDHEQYF

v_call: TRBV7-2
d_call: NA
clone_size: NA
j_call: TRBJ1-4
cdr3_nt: TGTGCCAGCAGCGAAACAGGCCCAACTAATGAAAAACTGTTTTTT
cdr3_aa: CASSETGPTNEKLFF